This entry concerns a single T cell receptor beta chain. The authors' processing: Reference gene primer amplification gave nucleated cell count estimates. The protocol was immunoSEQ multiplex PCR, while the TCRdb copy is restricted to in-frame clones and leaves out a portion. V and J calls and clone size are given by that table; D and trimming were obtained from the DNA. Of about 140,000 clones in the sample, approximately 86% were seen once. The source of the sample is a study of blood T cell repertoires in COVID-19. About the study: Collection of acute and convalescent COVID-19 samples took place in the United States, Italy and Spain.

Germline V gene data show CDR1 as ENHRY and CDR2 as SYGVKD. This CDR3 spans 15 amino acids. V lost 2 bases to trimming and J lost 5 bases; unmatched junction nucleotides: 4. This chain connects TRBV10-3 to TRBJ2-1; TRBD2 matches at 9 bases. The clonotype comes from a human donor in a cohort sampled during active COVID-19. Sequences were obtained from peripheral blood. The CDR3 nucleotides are TGTGCCATCAGTGAGCCCGGACTAGCGAACAATGAGCAGTTCTTC. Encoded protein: CAISEPGLANNEQFF.